These 15 T cell receptor beta chains were sequenced from one sample in a study of shared clonotypes between healthy human individuals. In the naive CD8 group, cells lacked CD45RO and were positively selected for CCR7, so terminally differentiated effector memory CD45RA+ cells were left out. Sequencing used immunoSEQ multiplex PCR; TCRdb keeps in-frame clones, though not all of them. The sample has roughly 770,000 clones, around 96% seen once. Sequencing input: naive CD8+ T cells sorted from blood. All receptors come from a young man in good health.

The chain couples TRBV5-1 to TRBJ2-1; maybe TRBD2 (5 bases). Germline assignment: CDR1 SGHRS and CDR2 YFSETQ. CDR3 size: 14 residues. V lost 0 bases and J 4 bases, leaving 8 bases between the germline ends. The CDR3: CASSLADYYNEQFF. Here the CDR3 DNA reads TGCGCCAGCAGCTTGGCAGACTATTACAATGAGCAGTTCTTC.

The chain employs TRBV5-1 and TRBJ1-5; 9 bases line up with TRBD1. Germline V gives CDR1 SGHRS, CDR2 YFSETQ. This CDR3 is 18 amino acids long. V was pared by 0 bases and J by 1 base, with 8 bases of the junction left unmatched. The CDR3 DNA reads as TGCGCCAGCAGCTTGGGGCCGGGACAGGGTTTAAGCAATCAGCCCCAGCATTTT. Translation gives CASSLGPGQGLSNQPQHF.

CDR3 amino acids: CASSALVVDTQYF. CDR3 DNA sequence: TGTGCCAGCAGTGCACTAGTTGTAGATACGCAGTATTTT. The V and J genes are TRBV6-6 and TRBJ2-3; a possible D gene is TRBD2 (5 bases). V shed 5 bases and J shed 5 bases, with 11 bases lying between them. The CDR3 loop spans 13 amino acids. CDR1 is MNHNY, CDR2 SVGAGI, per germline (reference sequence).

This chain joins TRBV27 and TRBJ1-2; D perhaps matches TRBD1 (5 bases). CDR1 is MNHEY, CDR2 SMNVEV, per germline (reference sequence). V was clipped by 10 bases and J by 6 bases, with 9 bases between them. The CDR3 is 10 residues long. In nucleotides, the CDR3 is TGTGCCACCAGGGCCGATGGCTACACCTTC. Its translation is CATRADGYTF.

The table lists this clone with a count of one. V is TRBV29-1 and J is TRBJ1-1, with no clear D. Germline V gives CDR1 SQVTM, CDR2 ANQGSEA. V was pared by 6 bases and J by 0 bases, with 11 bases between. This CDR3 comprises 13 residues. The CDR3 loop reads CSVLQPLNTEAFF. CDR3 coding DNA: TGCAGCGTCCTACAGCCATTGAACACTGAAGCTTTCTTT.

The V call is TRBV5-1, the J call TRBJ2-5, with 10 bases matching TRBD1. V shed 1 base, J shed 3 bases, and the junction held 6 bases outside the gene matches. The CDR3 consists of 16 residues. Looked up from germline, CDR1 is SGHRS and CDR2 is YFSETQ. CDR3 sequence (DNA): TGCGCCAGCAGCTTGATAGGACAGGGGGTGAAAGAGACCCAGTACTTC. Translated, it gives CASSLIGQGVKETQYF.

The V call is TRBV29-1, the J call TRBJ2-5; 9 bases are shared with TRBD2. V was pared by 3 bases and J by 5 bases, with 10 bases of the junction left unmatched. The CDR3 is made up of 15 amino acids. In germline, CDR1 is SQVTM, CDR2 ANQGSEA. The DNA of the CDR3 is TGCAGCGTTGACGCTTTGGCGGGAGGGCCGGAGACCCAGTACTTC. Residues: CSVDALAGGPETQYF. Full variable domain (outside the CDR3, taken from reference TRBV29-1 and TRBJ2-5): SAVISQKPSRDICQRGTSLTIQCQVDSQVTMMFWYRQQPGQSLTLIATANQGSEATYESGFVIDKFPISRPNLTFSTLTVSNMSPEDSSIYLCSVDALAGGPETQYFGPGTRLLVL.

This chain joins TRBV11-2 and TRBJ2-1; maybe TRBD2 (6 bases). The V and J ends lost 6 bases and 6 bases respectively, with 18 bases between them. Germline CDR1 reads SGHAT; CDR2 reads FQNNGV. CDR3 length: 15 residues. The CDR3 nucleotides read TGTGCCAGCAGGGCCGGGACTGCGGCTAGCAATGAGCAGTTCTTC. Protein product: CASRAGTAASNEQFF. The full variable domain, completed using reference TRBV11-2 and TRBJ2-1, is EAGVAQSPRYKIIEKRQSVAFWCNPISGHATLYWYQQILGQGPKLLIQFQNNGVVDDSQLPKDRFSAERLKGVDSTLKIQPAKLEDSAVYLCASRAGTAASNEQFFGPGTRLTVL.

The chain carries TRBV28 and TRBJ2-7, with 8 bases matching TRBD2. CDR1 MDHEN and CDR2 SYDVKM come from the germline V gene. The CDR3 has 18 residues. V shed 5 bases, J shed 0 bases, and the junction held 15 bases outside the gene matches. CDR3 loop: CASSAFVLTSESSYEQYF. The CDR3 coding sequence is TGTGCCAGCAGTGCCTTCGTTTTGACTAGCGAAAGCTCCTACGAGCAGTACTTC.

This clone is a singleton in its sample. The genes are TRBV5-1 and TRBJ2-7; D remains unclear. Trimming took 5 bases from V and 4 from J, leaving 13 bases between them. The CDR3 consists of 13 residues. The germline V gene encodes CDR1 SGHRS and CDR2 YFSETQ. CDR3 DNA: TGCGCCAGCAGTGTGGACGGAAATTACGAGCAGTACTTC. Translated: CASSVDGNYEQYF.

This clone came up once. The chain couples TRBV5-3 to TRBJ1-2, with 11 bases lining up with TRBD1. TRBV5-3 belongs to the ORF category, with a function that is uncertain. The CDR3 covers 16 residues. V was pared by 3 bases and J by 7 bases, with 11 bases of the junction left unmatched. The CDR3 DNA reads TGTGCCAGAAGCTGCAACCGGACAGGGGGCGTCTTTGGCTACACCTTC. Translation gives CARSCNRTGGVFGYTF.

V gene TRBV5-1 combines with J gene TRBJ1-3, with D unclear. CDR1 is SGHRS, CDR2 YFSETQ, per germline. Trimming took off 0 bases at V and 8 bases at J, with 15 bases between the two ends. The CDR3 covers 15 residues. In nucleotides, the CDR3 is TGCGCCAGCAGCTTGGCCATGGGGATGTCGGACACCATATATTTT. Amino acids: CASSLAMGMSDTIYF. The variable domain in full, with the rest retrieved from reference TRBV5-1 and TRBJ1-3, is KAGVTQTPRYLIKTRGQQVTLSCSPISGHRSVSWYQQTPGQGLQFLFEYFSETQRNKGNFPGRFSGRQFSNSRSEMNVSTLELGDSALYLCASSLAMGMSDTIYFGEGSWLTVV.

The V and J genes are TRBV27 and TRBJ1-2, with no clear D. Deletions cut 6 bases from V and 4 bases from J, with 12 bases between. Germline values: CDR1 MNHEY, CDR2 SMNVEV (reference sequence). The CDR3 is 13 amino acids. The DNA of the CDR3 is TGTGCCAGCAGACCCGACGGCGGCTATGGCTACACCTTC. This sequence encodes CASRPDGGYGYTF.

V gene TRBV11-2 combines with J gene TRBJ2-3; the D is unclear. Germline V lookup: CDR1 SGHAT, CDR2 FQNNGV. The CDR3 has 16 residues. V lost 0 bases and J 7 bases, leaving 17 bases between the germline ends. This CDR3 is CASSLDRYPPENTQYF. The CDR3, as DNA: TGTGCCAGCAGCTTAGACAGGTACCCTCCCGAGAATACGCAGTATTTT.

V gene TRBV2 combines with J gene TRBJ2-5; no clear D. The germline V gene encodes CDR1 SNHLY and CDR2 FYNNEI. This CDR3 has 15 amino acids. V lost 3 bases to trimming and J lost 3 bases, with 14 bases between them. In DNA, the CDR3 is TGTGCCAGCAGTGAGTCTCTCGGGTCGAAAGAGACCCAGTACTTC. This translates into CASSESLGSKETQYF.